What follows are 16 T cell receptor beta chains derived from one specimen sequenced in a study of T cell clonotyping in hematopoietic cell transplantation. Assay used: immunoSEQ multiplex PCR; TCRdb lists only in-frame clones, some missing. Among 40,000 to 55,000 clones, 94% were seen once, and the ten largest hold roughly 0.82%. The specimen was peripheral blood mononuclear cells. The receptors stem from a woman between 45 and 65 years old in good health. Some clones in this sample may be carry-over from other donors' samples.

V gene TRBV19 combines with J gene TRBJ2-7; D tentatively reads TRBD1 or TRBD2 (5 bases each). The CDR3 spans 16 residues. V was pared by 4 bases and J by 2 bases, with 18 bases between. Germline lookup yields CDR1 LNHDA and CDR2 SQIVND (reference sequence). The CDR3 sequence is CASSTTGTKRPYEQYF. The CDR3 coding sequence is TGTGCCAGTAGTACCACCGGGACGAAACGTCCCTACGAGCAGTACTTC.

The chain links TRBV28 to TRBJ2-5; TRBD2 agrees at 11 bases. Looked up from germline, CDR1 is MDHEN and CDR2 is SYDVKM. This CDR3 is 16 amino acids long. Trimming took 5 bases from V and 1 from J; bases not matched to a gene: 6. CDR3 protein: CASSGPSGGTQETQYF. DNA for the CDR3: TGTGCCAGCAGTGGGCCTAGCGGGGGGACCCAAGAGACCCAGTACTTC.

V usage is TRBV9 and J usage is TRBJ1-1, with 8 bases matching TRBD1. The CDR3 has 15 amino acids. The germline CDR1 and CDR2 sequences are SGDLS and YYNGEE. V was clipped by 2 bases and J by 4 bases; unmatched bases: 7. Written as DNA, the CDR3 is TGTGCCAGCAGCGTTGCAGGGGGCGCAGGCACTGAAGCTTTCTTT. This encodes CASSVAGGAGTEAFF.

The CDR3 sequence: CASSLLTGGSYEQYF. In nucleotides, the CDR3 is TGTGCCAGCAGTTTACTTACAGGGGGCTCCTACGAGCAGTACTTC. V and J are TRBV27 and TRBJ2-7; 8 positions match TRBD1. The germline CDR1 and CDR2 sequences are MNHEY and SMNVEV (reference sequence). The CDR3 sequence is 15 residues long. With V trimmed by 2 bases and J by 0 bases, 3 bases remained unmatched.

This sequence joins TRBV7-2 and TRBJ1-2, with TRBD1 matching over 7 bases. This CDR3 has 15 amino acids. CDR1 and CDR2 from the germline V gene are SGHTA and FQGNSA. The V segment lost 8 bases and the J segment 4 bases; nucleotides outside the gene matches: 13. The CDR3 loop reads CASSVQRGLVYGYTF. The DNA of the CDR3 is TGTGCCAGCTCTGTCCAGAGGGGGCTGGTCTATGGCTACACCTTC.

The chain combines TRBV19 with TRBJ1-2; D remains ambiguous. Germline CDR1 reads LNHDA; CDR2 reads SQIVND (reference sequence). The CDR3 length is 15 residues. Between the trimmed V and J ends, which lost 6 bases and 7 bases, there was a span of 21 bases. The CDR3: CASRKPGETLTGYTF. The CDR3 coding sequence is TGTGCCAGTAGAAAGCCCGGGGAGACTTTGACTGGCTACACCTTC.

The DNA of the CDR3 is TGTGCCTGGAGTGTCTCGGCTTATAATTCACCCCTCCACTTT. Translated: CAWSVSAYNSPLHF. This rearrangement joins TRBV30 to TRBJ1-6; D is undetermined. V was clipped by 0 bases and J by 4 bases, with 7 bases between them. Germline V gene sequence: CDR1 GTSNPN, CDR2 SVGIG (reference sequence). CDR3 length equals 14 residues.

This clone is a singleton in its sample. The chain carries TRBV19 and TRBJ2-7; TRBD1 matches 7 bases. Germline CDR1 reads LNHDA; CDR2 reads SQIVND (reference sequence). This CDR3 has 16 amino acids. With 6 bases clipped from V and 3 bases from J, the junction kept 14 bases outside the gene matches. CDR3 in amino acids: CASSPPGTADFYEQYF. CDR3 in DNA: TGTGCCAGTAGCCCCCCCGGGACAGCGGACTTCTACGAGCAGTACTTC.

The chain uses TRBV4-1 and TRBJ1-5, with 7 bases fitting TRBD1. Germline CDR1 is MGHRA and CDR2 is YSYEKL. V dropped 4 bases and J dropped 5; count of bases not matched to a gene: 17. CDR3 size: 18 residues. The CDR3 here is CASSLDRELRGRDQPQHF. The CDR3 region has the DNA TGCGCCAGCAGCCTCGACAGGGAGTTGCGGGGTAGGGATCAGCCCCAGCATTTT.

This chain joins TRBV7-8 and TRBJ2-1, with D unclear. With 1 base removed from V and 8 bases from J, the gap between germline ends came to 9 bases. CDR1 SGHVS and CDR2 FQNEAQ come from the germline V gene. The CDR3 is made up of 13 amino acids. The chain's CDR3 is CASSLVQQDEQFF. The CDR3, as DNA: TGTGCCAGCAGCTTAGTCCAGCAGGATGAGCAGTTCTTC.

The rearrangement joins TRBV5-4 to TRBJ2-3, with D possibly TRBD2 on 6 matching bases. The V end was cut by 4 bases, the J end by 0 bases, with 18 bases between. The V gene's germline CDR1 is SGHNT and CDR2 YYREEE (reference sequence). The CDR3 runs 17 residues. The CDR3 region is CASSTGRGITSTDTQYF. DNA for the CDR3: TGTGCCAGCAGCACGGGACGCGGGATCACTAGCACAGATACGCAGTATTTT.

The CDR3 DNA reads TGTGCCAGCAGTCTTCTGGTAGAGACCCAGTACTTC. This encodes CASSLLVETQYF. The V gene is TRBV2, the J gene TRBJ2-5; the D is unclear. There are 12 residues in the CDR3. Germline-derived CDR1 and CDR2 are SNHLY and FYNNEI. Trimming stripped 5 bases from V and 4 bases from J, with 8 bases between.

This clone was observed a handful of times. The rearrangement uses TRBV25-1 and TRBJ2-7; D is unclear. Germline values: CDR1 MGHDK, CDR2 SYGVNS. This CDR3 has 11 amino acids. V was trimmed by 0 bases and J by 10 bases, leaving 7 bases between them. CDR3 residues: CASSEYQEQYF. CDR3 bases: TGTGCCAGCAGTGAATATCAGGAACAGTACTTC.

J is TRBJ2-5 and V is TRBV29-1; 11 nucleotides line up with TRBD1. This CDR3 comprises 12 residues. Per germline, CDR1 SQVTM and CDR2 ANQGSEA. The J segment lost 5 bases and the V segment lost 7 bases, leaving 3 bases of the junction unmatched. DNA of the CDR3: TGCAGCGCGGGACAGGGGGGGGAGACCCAGTACTTC. This translates into CSAGQGGETQYF. Filled out from reference TRBV29-1 and TRBJ2-5, the complete variable domain reads SAVISQKPSRDICQRGTSLTIQCQVDSQVTMMFWYRQQPGQSLTLIATANQGSEATYESGFVIDKFPISRPNLTFSTLTVSNMSPEDSSIYLCSAGQGGETQYFGPGTRLLVL.

The chain carries TRBV6-6 and TRBJ2-1; D remains ambiguous. The V end lost 6 bases, the J end lost 2 bases, and 8 bases lay between the germline ends. The CDR3 has 13 amino acids. Looked up from germline, CDR1 is MNHNY and CDR2 is SVGAGI (reference sequence). DNA for the CDR3: TGTGCCAGCAGCTCTATTCCCTACAATGAGCAGTTCTTC. As protein: CASSSIPYNEQFF.

The gene calls are TRBV7-8 and TRBJ1-5; D is possibly TRBD1 (5 bases). Trimming pared 0 bases from V and 11 bases from J, leaving 20 bases between. Germline loops: CDR1 SGHVS, CDR2 FQNEAQ. This CDR3 is 16 amino acids long. Here the CDR3 DNA reads TGTGCCAGCAGCTTAGCGCACTCGGGGTCCGGGGGGGCCCAGCATTTT. Translating gives CASSLAHSGSGGAQHF.